These T cell receptor beta chains were read from a single sample in a study of a mutant IDH1 vaccine in newly diagnosed glioma. Measured with immunoSEQ multiplex PCR; TCRdb has only the in-frame clones, and not every one. The sample consists of around 26,000 clones, around 84% of them appearing once. No antigen has been identified for these receptors. Sequenced material: PBMCs, taken from a glioma patient whose treatment included an IDH1 peptide vaccine. These receptor sequences come from a young woman with glioma. Both conserved end residues are part of each CDR3. A D gene is named only where the DNA matches it firmly. Clone size, where shown, is once, few, many, or a class for clones that have expanded.

D	size	V	J	CDR3	DNA
TRBD2	-	TRBV2	TRBJ2-7	CASRRVSGYEQYF	TGTGCCAGCAGGCGGGTTAGCGGGTACGAGCAGTACTTC
-	once	TRBV30	TRBJ2-6	CAWDAATSSGANVLTF	TGTGCCTGGGATGCGGCGACCAGCTCTGGGGCCAACGTCCTGACTTTC
-	-	TRBV10-3	TRBJ1-5	CAISESWVDQPQHF	TGTGCCATCAGTGAGTCATGGGTAGATCAGCCCCAGCATTTT
-	-	TRBV10-3	TRBJ1-1	CAISAVQGDTEAFF	TGTGCCATCAGTGCCGTACAGGGTGACACTGAAGCTTTCTTT
-	once	TRBV5-1	TRBJ2-7	CASRKRGGSYEQYF	TGCGCCAGCAGGAAGAGAGGGGGGTCCTACGAGCAGTACTTC
-	-	TRBV6-5	TRBJ2-7	CASREWGAYEQYF	TGTGCCAGCAGAGAATGGGGGGCCTACGAGCAGTACTTC
TRBD2	-	TRBV6-4	TRBJ2-3	CASSRRGGTDTQYF	TGTGCCAGCAGTCGTCGGGGGGGCACAGATACGCAGTATTTT
-	-	TRBV7-9	TRBJ1-5	CASSPRGVRGYSNQPQHF	TGTGCCAGCAGCCCCCGCGGGGTGCGAGGGTATAGCAATCAGCCCCAGCATTTT
-	once	TRBV4-1	TRBJ1-2	CATRQVGRSGYTF	TGCGCCACCCGGCAAGTCGGGAGAAGTGGCTACACCTTC
-	-	TRBV12-5	TRBJ1-2	CASGSDRASPGGYTF	TGTGCTAGTGGTTCCGATCGGGCCAGCCCAGGTGGCTACACCTTC
-	-	TRBV29-1	TRBJ1-2	CSVEEPLNYGYTF	TGCAGCGTTGAAGAACCTCTTAACTATGGCTACACCTTC
-	-	TRBV20-1	TRBJ1-2	CSSNRGYTF	TGCAGTAGCAACAGAGGCTACACCTTC
-	few	TRBV15	TRBJ1-4	CATSRGSGEGEKLFF	TGTGCCACCAGCAGGGGTTCGGGGGAGGGCGAAAAACTGTTTTTT
-	once	TRBV7-8	TRBJ2-7	CASSLPGGSVEQYF	TGTGCCAGCAGCTTACCAGGGGGGTCCGTCGAGCAGTACTTC
-	-	TRBV19	TRBJ1-5	CATTRGSVNQPQHF	TGTGCCACCACCAGGGGTAGTGTAAATCAGCCCCAGCATTTT
-	-	TRBV6-5	TRBJ2-7	CASSYLRAGYEQYF	TGTGCCAGCAGTTACCTCAGGGCCGGCTACGAGCAGTACTTC
-	-	TRBV5-5	TRBJ1-1	CASSLGTGFMANTEAFF	TGTGCCAGCAGCTTGGGCACAGGGTTTATGGCGAACACTGAAGCTTTCTTT